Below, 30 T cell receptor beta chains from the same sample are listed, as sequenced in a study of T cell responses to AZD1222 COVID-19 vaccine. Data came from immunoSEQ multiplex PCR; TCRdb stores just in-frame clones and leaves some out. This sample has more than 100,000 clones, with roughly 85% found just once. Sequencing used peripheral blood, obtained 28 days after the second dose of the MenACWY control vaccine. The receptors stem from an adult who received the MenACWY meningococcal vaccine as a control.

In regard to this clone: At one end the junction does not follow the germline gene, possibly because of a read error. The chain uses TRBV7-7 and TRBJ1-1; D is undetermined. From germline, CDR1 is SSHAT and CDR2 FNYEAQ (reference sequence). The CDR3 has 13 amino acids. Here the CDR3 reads CASSFGPNTEAFF. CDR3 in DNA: TGTGCTAGCAGTTTCGGACCCAACACTGAAGCTTTCTTT.

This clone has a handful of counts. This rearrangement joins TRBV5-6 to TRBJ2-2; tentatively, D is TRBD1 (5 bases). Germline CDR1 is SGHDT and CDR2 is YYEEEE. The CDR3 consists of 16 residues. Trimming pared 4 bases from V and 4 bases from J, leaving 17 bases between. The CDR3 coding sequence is TGTGCCAGCAGCCTAGTCGACAGATTGGTCACCGGGGAGCTGTTTTTT. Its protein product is CASSLVDRLVTGELFF.

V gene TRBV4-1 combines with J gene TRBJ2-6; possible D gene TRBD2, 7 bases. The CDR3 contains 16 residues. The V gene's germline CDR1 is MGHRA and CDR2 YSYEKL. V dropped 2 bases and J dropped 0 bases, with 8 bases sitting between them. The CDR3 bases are TGCGCCAGCAGCCAAAGGGGGGGCTCTGGGGCCAACGTCCTGACTTTC. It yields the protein CASSQRGGSGANVLTF.

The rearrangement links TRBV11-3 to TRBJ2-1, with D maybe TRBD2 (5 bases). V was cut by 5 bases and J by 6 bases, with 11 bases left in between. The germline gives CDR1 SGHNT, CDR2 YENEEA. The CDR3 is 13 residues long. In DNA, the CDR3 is TGTGCCAGCAGCCCCGGGGTGAGCAATGAGCAGTTCTTC. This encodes CASSPGVSNEQFF. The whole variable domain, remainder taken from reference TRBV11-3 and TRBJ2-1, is EAGVVQSPRYKIIEKKQPVAFWCNPISGHNTLYWYLQNLGQGPELLIRYENEEAVDDSQLPKDRFSAERLKGVDSTLKIQPAELGDSAVYLCASSPGVSNEQFFGPGTRLTVL.

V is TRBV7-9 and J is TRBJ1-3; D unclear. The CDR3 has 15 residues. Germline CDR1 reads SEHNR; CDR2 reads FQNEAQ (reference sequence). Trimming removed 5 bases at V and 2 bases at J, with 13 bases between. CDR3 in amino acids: CASSPPRVAGNTIYF. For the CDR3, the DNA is TGTGCCAGCAGCCCGCCAAGGGTAGCTGGAAACACCATATATTTT. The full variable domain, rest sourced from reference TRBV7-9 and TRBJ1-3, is DTGVSQNPRHKITKRGQNVTFRCDPISEHNRLYWYRQTLGQGPEFLTYFQNEAQLEKSRLLSDRFSAERPKGSFSTLEIQRTEQGDSAMYLCASSPPRVAGNTIYFGEGSWLTVV.

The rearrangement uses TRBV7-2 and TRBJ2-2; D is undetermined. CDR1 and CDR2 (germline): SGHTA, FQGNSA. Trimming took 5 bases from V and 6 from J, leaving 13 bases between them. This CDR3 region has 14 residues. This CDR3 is CASSHLRSAGELFF. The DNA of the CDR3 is TGTGCCAGCAGCCACCTCCGGTCCGCCGGGGAGCTGTTTTTT.

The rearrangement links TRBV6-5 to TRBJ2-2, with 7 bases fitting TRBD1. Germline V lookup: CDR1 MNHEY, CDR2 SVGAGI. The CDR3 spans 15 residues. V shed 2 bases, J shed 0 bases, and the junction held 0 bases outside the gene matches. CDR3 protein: CASSYGQANTGELFF. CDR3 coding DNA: TGTGCCAGCAGTTACGGACAGGCGAACACCGGGGAGCTGTTTTTT.

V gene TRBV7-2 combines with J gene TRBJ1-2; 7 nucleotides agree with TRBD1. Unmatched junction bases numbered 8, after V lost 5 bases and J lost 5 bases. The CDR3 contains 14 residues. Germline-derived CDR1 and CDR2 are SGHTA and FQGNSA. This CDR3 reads CASSPDRVRYGYTF. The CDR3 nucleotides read TGTGCCAGCAGCCCAGACAGGGTTCGGTATGGCTACACCTTC.

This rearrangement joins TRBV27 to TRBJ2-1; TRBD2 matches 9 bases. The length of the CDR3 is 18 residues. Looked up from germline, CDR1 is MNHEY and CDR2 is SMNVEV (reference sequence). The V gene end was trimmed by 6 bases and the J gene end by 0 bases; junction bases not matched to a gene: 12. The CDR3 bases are TGTGCCAGCAGGTCGAGCGGGAGGATCCCAAGCTCCTACAATGAGCAGTTCTTC. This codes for CASRSSGRIPSSYNEQFF.

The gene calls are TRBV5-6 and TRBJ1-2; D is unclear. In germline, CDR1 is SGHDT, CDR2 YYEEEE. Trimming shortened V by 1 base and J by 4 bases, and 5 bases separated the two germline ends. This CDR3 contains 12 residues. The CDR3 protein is CASSLSGYGYTF. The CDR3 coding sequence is TGTGCCAGCAGCTTGTCTGGCTATGGCTACACCTTC.

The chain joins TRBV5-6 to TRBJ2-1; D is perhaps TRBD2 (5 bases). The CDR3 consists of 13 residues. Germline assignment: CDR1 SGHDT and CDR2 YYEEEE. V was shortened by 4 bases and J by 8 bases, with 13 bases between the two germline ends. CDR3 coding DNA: TGTGCCAGCAGCCCCGTGGGTAGCGATGAGCAGTTCTTC. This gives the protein CASSPVGSDEQFF.

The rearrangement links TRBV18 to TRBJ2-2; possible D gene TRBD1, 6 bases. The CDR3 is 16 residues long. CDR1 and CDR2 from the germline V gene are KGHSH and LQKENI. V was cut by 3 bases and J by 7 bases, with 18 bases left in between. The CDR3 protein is CASSPLEGGPSGELFF. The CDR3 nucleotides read TGTGCCAGCTCACCCCTCGAAGGGGGTCCGAGCGGGGAGCTGTTTTTT.

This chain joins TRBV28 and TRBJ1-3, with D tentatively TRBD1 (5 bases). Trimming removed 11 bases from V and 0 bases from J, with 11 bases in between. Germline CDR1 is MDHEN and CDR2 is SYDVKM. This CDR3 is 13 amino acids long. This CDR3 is CASGGYSGNTIYF. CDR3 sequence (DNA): TGTGCCTCCGGGGGTTACTCTGGAAACACCATATATTTT.

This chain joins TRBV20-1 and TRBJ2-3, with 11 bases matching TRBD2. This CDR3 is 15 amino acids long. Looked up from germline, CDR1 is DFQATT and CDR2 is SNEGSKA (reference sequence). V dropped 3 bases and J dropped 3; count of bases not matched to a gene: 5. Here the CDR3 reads CSASSSGGWTDTQYF. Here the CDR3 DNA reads TGCAGTGCTAGTTCTAGCGGGGGGTGGACAGATACGCAGTATTTT.

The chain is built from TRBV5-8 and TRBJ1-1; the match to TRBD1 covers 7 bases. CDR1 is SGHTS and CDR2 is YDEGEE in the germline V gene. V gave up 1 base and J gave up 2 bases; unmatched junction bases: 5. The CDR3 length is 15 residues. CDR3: CASSLRGTANTEAFF. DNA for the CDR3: TGTGCCAGCAGCTTGAGGGGGACAGCTAACACTGAAGCTTTCTTT.

The CDR3 DNA is TGCGCCAGCAGCCTCGGACAGGCGGTGGAGACCCAGTACTTC. Protein sequence: CASSLGQAVETQYF. This chain joins TRBV5-1 and TRBJ2-5; TRBD1 aligns across 7 bases. V lost 4 bases and J lost 5; bases outside the gene matches: 8. CDR3 size: 14 residues. CDR1 and CDR2 (germline): SGHRS, YFSETQ.

CDR3 sequence (DNA): TGTGCCAGCAGCCCTACAGGGGTCGAGCAGTACGTC. Residues: CASSPTGVEQYV. The V and J genes are TRBV11-2 and TRBJ2-7; TRBD1 matches at 7 bases. Germline values: CDR1 SGHAT, CDR2 FQNNGV. J gave up 6 bases and V 5 bases, and 4 bases lay outside the gene matches. The CDR3 length is 12 residues.

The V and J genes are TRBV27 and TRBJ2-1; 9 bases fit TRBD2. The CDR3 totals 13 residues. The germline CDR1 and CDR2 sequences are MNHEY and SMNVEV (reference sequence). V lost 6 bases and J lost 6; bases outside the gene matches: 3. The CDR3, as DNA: TGTGCCAGCAGACTTAGCGGGAGCAATGAGCAGTTCTTC. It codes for CASRLSGSNEQFF.

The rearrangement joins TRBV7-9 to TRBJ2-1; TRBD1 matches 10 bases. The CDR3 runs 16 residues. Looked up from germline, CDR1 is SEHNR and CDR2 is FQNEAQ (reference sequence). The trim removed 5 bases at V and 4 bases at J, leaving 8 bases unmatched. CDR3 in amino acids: CASSTNRDRGYNEQFF. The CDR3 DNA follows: TGTGCCAGCAGCACCAACCGGGACAGGGGTTACAATGAGCAGTTCTTC.

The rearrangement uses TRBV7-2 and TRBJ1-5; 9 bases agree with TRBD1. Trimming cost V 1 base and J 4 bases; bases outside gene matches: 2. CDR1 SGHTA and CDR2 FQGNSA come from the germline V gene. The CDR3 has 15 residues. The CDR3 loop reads CASSLGTGENQPQHF. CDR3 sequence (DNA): TGTGCCAGCAGCTTAGGGACAGGGGAAAATCAGCCCCAGCATTTT.

CDR3 sequence (DNA): TGTGCCAGCAGCCTCATTTCTAGCGGACATTCGAGGACCGGGGAGCTGTTTTTT. As protein: CASSLISSGHSRTGELFF. This chain uses TRBV7-2 with TRBJ2-2, with 7 positions matching TRBD2. The length of the CDR3 is 18 residues. V shed 5 bases, J shed 5 bases, and the junction held 17 bases outside the gene matches. Germline V gene sequence: CDR1 SGHTA, CDR2 FQGNSA.

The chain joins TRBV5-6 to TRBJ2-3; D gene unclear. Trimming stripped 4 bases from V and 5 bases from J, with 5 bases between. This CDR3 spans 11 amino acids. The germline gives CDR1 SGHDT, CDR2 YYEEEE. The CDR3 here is CASSLRDTQYF. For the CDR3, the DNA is TGTGCCAGCAGCCTCCGAGATACGCAGTATTTT. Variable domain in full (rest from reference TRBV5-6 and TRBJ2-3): DAGVTQSPTHLIKTRGQQVTLRCSPKSGHDTVSWYQQALGQGPQFIFQYYEEEERQRGNFPDRFSGHQFPNYSSELNVNALLLGDSALYLCASSLRDTQYFGPGTRLTVL.

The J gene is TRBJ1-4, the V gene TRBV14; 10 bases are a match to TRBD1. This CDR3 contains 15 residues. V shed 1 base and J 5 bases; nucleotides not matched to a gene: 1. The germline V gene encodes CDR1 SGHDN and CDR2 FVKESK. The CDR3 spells CASSQAGQGNEKLFF. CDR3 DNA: TGTGCCAGCAGCCAAGCGGGACAGGGGAATGAAAAACTGTTTTTT.

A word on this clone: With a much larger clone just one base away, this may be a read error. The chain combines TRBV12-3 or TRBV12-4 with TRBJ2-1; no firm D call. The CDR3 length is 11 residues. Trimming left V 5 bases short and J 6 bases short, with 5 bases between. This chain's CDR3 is CASSMANEQFF. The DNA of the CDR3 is TGTGCCAGCAGTATGGCCAATGAGCAGTTCTTC.

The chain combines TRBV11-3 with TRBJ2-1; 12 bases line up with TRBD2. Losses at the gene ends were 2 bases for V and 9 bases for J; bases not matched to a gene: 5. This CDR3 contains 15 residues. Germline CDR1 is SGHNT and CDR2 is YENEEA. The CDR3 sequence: CASSLIGLAGPEQFF. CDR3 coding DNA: TGTGCCAGCAGCTTAATAGGACTAGCGGGACCTGAGCAGTTCTTC. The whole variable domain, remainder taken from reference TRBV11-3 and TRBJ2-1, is EAGVVQSPRYKIIEKKQPVAFWCNPISGHNTLYWYLQNLGQGPELLIRYENEEAVDDSQLPKDRFSAERLKGVDSTLKIQPAELGDSAVYLCASSLIGLAGPEQFFGPGTRLTVL.

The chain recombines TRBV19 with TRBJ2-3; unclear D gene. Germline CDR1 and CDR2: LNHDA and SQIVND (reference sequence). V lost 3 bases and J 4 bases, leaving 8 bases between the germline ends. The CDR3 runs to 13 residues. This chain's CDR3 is CASSIRRADTQYF. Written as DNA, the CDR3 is TGTGCCAGTAGTATCCGACGGGCAGATACGCAGTATTTT.

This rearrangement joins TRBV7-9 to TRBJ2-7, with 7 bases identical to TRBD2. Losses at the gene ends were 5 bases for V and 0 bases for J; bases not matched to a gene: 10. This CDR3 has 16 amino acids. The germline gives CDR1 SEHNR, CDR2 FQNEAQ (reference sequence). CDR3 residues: CASSTFRGRGSYEQYF. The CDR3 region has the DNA TGTGCCAGCAGCACTTTCCGGGGGAGGGGCTCCTACGAGCAGTACTTC.

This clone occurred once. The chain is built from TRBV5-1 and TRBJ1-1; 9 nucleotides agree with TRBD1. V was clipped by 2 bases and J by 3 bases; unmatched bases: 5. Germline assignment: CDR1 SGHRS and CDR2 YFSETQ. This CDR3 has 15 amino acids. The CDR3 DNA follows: TGCGCCAGCAGCTTTACAGGGGGCAGGGACACTGAAGCTTTCTTT. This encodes CASSFTGGRDTEAFF.

CDR3 residues: CASSVWGETQYF. CDR3 DNA sequence: TGCGCCAGCAGCGTCTGGGGAGAGACCCAGTACTTC. The rearrangement links TRBV5-1 to TRBJ2-5, with D uncertain. CDR3 size: 12 residues. Germline-derived CDR1 and CDR2 are SGHRS and YFSETQ. V shed 4 bases and J shed 4 bases, with 8 bases lying between them.

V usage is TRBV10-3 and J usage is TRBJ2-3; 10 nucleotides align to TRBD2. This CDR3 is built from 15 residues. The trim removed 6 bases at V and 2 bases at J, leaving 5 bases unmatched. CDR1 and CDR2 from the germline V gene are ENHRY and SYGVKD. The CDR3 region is CAIRGTSDYTDTQYF. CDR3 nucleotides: TGTGCCATCAGGGGGACTAGCGACTACACAGATACGCAGTATTTT.